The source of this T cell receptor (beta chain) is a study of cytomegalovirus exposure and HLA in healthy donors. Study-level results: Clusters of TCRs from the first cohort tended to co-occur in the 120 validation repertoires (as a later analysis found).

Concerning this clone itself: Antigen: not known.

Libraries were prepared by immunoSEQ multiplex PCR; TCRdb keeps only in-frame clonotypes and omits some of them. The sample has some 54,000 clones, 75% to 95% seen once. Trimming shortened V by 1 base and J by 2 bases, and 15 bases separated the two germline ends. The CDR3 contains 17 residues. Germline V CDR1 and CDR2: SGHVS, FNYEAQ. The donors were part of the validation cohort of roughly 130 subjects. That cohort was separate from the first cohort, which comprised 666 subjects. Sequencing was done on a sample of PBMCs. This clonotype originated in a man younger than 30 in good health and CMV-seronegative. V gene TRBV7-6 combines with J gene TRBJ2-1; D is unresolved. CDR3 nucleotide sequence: TGTGCCAGCAGCTTAGTGGCAGGCAGACGGACCTACAATGAGCAGTTCTTC. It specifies CASSLVAGRRTYNEQFF. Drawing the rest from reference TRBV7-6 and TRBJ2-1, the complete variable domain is GAGVSQSPRYKVTKRGQDVALRCDPISGHVSLYWYRQALGQGPEFLTYFNYEAQQDKSGLPNDRFSAERPEGSISTLTIQRTEQRDSAMYRCASSLVAGRRTYNEQFFGPGTRLTVL.